A selection of T cell receptor beta chains follows, all from one sample in a study of T cell responses to AZD1222 COVID-19 vaccine. TCRdb's copy holds only in-frame clones and misses some; the assay was immunoSEQ multiplex PCR. The repertoire holds 150,000 or so clones, with 91% as singletons. The sequencing here drew on peripheral blood, taken 28 days after the second AZD1222 dose. These receptor sequences come from an adult who received the AZD1222 COVID-19 vaccine. Each CDR3 is given with its conserved first and last residue. Fields, in order: V gene, D gene, CDR3 length, clone size, J gene, CDR3 DNA, CDR3 protein. A D gene is named only where the DNA matches it firmly. Not every row has a clone size; where given, it reads once, few, many or a size class.

>TRBV2|-|14|-|TRBJ1-1
TGTGCCAGCACGCGAGGGCGCGGGGACACTGAAGCTTTCTTT
CASTRGRGDTEAFF
>TRBV4-2|TRBD1|15|-|TRBJ1-4
TGTGCCAGCAGTGTGACAGGGACTCCCGACGGAAAACTGTTTTTT
CASSVTGTPDGKLFF
>TRBV29-1|-|14|-|TRBJ1-1
TGCAGCGTTGAACCCTCCGGAGGCCCGGATGAAGCTTTCTTT
CSVEPSGGPDEAFF
>TRBV7-7|-|14|few|TRBJ1-1
TGTGCCAGCAGCTTACTCCCGGAGAACACTGAAGCTTTCTTT
CASSLLPENTEAFF
>TRBV5-4|-|15|-|TRBJ1-6
TGTGCCAGCAGCTTGGACAGATTTGCCAATTCACCCCTCCACTTT
CASSLDRFANSPLHF
>TRBV3-1/TRBV3-2|TRBD1|15|-|TRBJ1-2
TGTGCCAGCAGCGGTCCGGGACAGGGACACTATGGCTACACCTTC
CASSGPGQGHYGYTF
>TRBV28|TRBD2|14|-|TRBJ2-1
TGTGCCAGTGAGGTAGCGGGGTCCTACAATGAGCAGTTCTTC
CASEVAGSYNEQFF
>TRBV19|-|13|-|TRBJ2-7
TGTGCCAGTAGTATTACTGAGGTCTACGAGCAGTACTTC
CASSITEVYEQYF
>TRBV12-3/TRBV12-4|-|13|-|TRBJ2-3
TGTGCCTCATTTCGGAGGTTAACAGATACGCAGTATTTT
CASFRRLTDTQYF
>TRBV29-1|-|16|-|TRBJ1-4
TGCAGCGTGGGAGGGGCGGAGGGCTTGTATGATGAAAAACTGTTTTTT
CSVGGAEGLYDEKLFF
>TRBV19|TRBD2|20|-|TRBJ2-3
TGTGCCAGTAGTAGGCTCCGACTAGCGGGGACTCGTTCCCTCACAGATACGCAGTATTTT
CASSRLRLAGTRSLTDTQYF
>TRBV7-2|-|18|-|TRBJ2-3
TGTGCCAGCAGCCGTAATCGGGGTGGCGGGACCAGCACAGATACGCAGTATTTT
CASSRNRGGGTSTDTQYF
>TRBV19|-|13|-|TRBJ2-5
TGTGCCAGTAGTATGGGGAACCAAGAGACCCAGTACTTC
CASSMGNQETQYF